The clone carrying this TCR beta chain was seen a few times. As yet, its antigen is unknown. Germline-derived CDR1 and CDR2 are DFQATT and SNEGSKA (reference sequence). Losses at the gene ends were 3 bases for V and 1 base for J; bases not matched to a gene: 11. The CDR3 sequence is 17 residues long. The sample belongs to a study of identical twins. Broader study findings: Findings depended on cross-sectional statistics rather than tracking the same donors. Within cord blood, abundant beta clonotypes carried fewer insertions, but memory repertoires showed no such trend.

MiXCR, applied by TCRdb to the 5' RACE reads, yields one record per CDR3 protein. The table lists hundreds of thousands of distinct CDR3 sequences, about 8.9% of them singletons. These data were also reused for a study on yellow fever vaccine responses in identical twins.

This TCR was sampled from a woman under 30 in good health. Sequencing input: memory (CD45RO+) T cells sorted from blood. V is TRBV20-1 and J is TRBJ2-3, with 9 bases identical to TRBD2. In nucleotides, the CDR3 is TGCAGTGCTAGTGACACTTTGACTAGCGGACGCACAGATACGCAGTATTTT. Protein: CSASDTLTSGRTDTQYF.